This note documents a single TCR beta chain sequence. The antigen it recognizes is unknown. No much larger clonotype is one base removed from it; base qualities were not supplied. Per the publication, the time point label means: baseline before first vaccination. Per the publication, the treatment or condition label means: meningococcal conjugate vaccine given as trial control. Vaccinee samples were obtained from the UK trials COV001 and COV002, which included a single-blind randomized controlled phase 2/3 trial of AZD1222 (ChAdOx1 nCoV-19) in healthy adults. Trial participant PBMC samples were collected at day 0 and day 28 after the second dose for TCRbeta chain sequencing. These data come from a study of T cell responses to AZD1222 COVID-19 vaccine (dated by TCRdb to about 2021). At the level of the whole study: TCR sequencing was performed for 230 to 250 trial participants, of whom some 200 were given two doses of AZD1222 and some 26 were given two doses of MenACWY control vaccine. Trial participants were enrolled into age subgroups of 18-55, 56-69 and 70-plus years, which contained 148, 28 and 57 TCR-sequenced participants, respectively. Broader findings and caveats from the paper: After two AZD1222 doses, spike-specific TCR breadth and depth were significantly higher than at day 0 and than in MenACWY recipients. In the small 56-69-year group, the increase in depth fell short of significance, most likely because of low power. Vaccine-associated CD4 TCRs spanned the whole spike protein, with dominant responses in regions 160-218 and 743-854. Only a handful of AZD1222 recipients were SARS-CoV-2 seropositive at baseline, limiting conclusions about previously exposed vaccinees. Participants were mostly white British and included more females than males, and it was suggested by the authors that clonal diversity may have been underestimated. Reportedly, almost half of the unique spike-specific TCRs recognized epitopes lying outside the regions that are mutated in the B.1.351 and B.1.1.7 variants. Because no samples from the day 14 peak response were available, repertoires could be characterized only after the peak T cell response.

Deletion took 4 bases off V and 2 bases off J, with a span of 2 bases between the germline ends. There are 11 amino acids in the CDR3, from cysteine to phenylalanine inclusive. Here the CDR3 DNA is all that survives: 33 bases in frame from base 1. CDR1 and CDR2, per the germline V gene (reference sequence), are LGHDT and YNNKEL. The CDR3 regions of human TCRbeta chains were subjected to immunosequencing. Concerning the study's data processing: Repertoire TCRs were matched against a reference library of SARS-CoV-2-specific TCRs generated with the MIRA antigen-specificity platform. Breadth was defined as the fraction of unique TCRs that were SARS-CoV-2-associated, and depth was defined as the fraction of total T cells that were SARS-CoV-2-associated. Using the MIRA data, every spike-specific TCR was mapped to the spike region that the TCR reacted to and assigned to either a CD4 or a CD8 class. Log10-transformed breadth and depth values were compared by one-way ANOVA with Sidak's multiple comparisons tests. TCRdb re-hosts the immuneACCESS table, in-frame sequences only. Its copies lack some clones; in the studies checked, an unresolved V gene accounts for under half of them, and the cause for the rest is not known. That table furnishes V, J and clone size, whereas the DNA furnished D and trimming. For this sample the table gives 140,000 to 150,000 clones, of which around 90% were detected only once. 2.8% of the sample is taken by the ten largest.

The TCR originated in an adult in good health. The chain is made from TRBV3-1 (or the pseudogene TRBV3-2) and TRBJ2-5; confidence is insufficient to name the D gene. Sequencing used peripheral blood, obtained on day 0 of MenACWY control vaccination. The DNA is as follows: TGTGCCAGCAGCCGACAAGAGACCCAGTACTTC. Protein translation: CASSRQETQYF.